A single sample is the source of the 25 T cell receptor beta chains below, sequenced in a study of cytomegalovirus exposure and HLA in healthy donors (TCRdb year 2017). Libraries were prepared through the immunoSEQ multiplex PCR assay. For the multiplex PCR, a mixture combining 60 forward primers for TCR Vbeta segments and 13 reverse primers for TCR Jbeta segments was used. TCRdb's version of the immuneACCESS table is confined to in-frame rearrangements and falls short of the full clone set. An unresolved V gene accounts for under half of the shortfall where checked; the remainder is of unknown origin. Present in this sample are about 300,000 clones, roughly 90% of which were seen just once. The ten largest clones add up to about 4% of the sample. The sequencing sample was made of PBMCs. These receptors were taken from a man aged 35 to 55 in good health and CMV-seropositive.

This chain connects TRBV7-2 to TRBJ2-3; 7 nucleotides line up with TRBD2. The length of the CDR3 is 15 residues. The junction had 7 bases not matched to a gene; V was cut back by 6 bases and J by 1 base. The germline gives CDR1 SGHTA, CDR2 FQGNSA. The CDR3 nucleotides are TGTGCCAGCAGGCTAAGGGGAGGGGGCACAGATACGCAGTATTTT. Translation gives CASRLRGGGTDTQYF.

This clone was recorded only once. CDR3 nucleotide sequence: TGCGCCAGCAGCCCAAGGCCGGGACGGACTAGCGGCTCCTACGAGCAGTACTTC. It yields the protein CASSPRPGRTSGSYEQYF. V gene TRBV4-1 combines with J gene TRBJ2-7; 10 bases fit TRBD2. The CDR3 contains 18 residues. With 4 bases clipped from V and 0 bases from J, the junction kept 12 bases outside the gene matches. Germline values: CDR1 MGHRA, CDR2 YSYEKL.

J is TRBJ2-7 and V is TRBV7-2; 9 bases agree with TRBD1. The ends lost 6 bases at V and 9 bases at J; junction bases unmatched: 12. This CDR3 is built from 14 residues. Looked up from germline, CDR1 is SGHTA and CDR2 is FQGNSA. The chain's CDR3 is CASSNPGQGPRQYF. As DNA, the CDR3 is TGTGCCAGCAGTAACCCGGGACAGGGTCCTCGGCAGTACTTC.

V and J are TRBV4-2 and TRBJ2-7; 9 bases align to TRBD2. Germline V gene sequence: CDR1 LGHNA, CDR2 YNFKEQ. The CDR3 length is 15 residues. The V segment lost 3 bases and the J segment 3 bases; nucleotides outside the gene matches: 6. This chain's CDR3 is CASSQSGRQNYEQYF. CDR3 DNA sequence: TGTGCCAGCAGCCAGAGCGGGAGGCAGAACTACGAGCAGTACTTC.

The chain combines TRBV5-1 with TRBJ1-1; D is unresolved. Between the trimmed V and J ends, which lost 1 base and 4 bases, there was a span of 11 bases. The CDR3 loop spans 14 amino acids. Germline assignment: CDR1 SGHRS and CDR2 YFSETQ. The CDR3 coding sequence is TGCGCCAGCAGCTTGAGTGGGCCGAGCACTGAAGCTTTCTTT. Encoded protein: CASSLSGPSTEAFF.

The DNA for the CDR3 is TGTGCCAGCGCCCCGTTTGGGCTAGCGGGAGTCGCTGATACGCAGTATTTT. Amino acids: CASAPFGLAGVADTQYF. The rearrangement uses TRBV19 and TRBJ2-3, with 10 bases aligning to TRBD2. Germline values: CDR1 LNHDA, CDR2 SQIVND (reference sequence). The CDR3 is 17 residues long. The V gene end was trimmed by 9 bases and the J gene end by 6 bases; junction bases not matched to a gene: 18. Filled out from reference TRBV19 and TRBJ2-3, the complete variable domain reads DGGITQSPKYLFRKEGQNVTLSCEQNLNHDAMYWYRQDPGQGLRLIYYSQIVNDFQKGDIAEGYSVSREKKESFPLTVTSAQKNPTAFYLCASAPFGLAGVADTQYFGPGTRLTVL.

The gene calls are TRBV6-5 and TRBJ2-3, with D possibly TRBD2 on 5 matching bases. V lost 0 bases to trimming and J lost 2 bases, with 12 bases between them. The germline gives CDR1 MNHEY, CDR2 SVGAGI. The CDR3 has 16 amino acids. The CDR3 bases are TGTGCCAGCAGTTACTCACTAGTTAGTCTCACAGATACGCAGTATTTT. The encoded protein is CASSYSLVSLTDTQYF.

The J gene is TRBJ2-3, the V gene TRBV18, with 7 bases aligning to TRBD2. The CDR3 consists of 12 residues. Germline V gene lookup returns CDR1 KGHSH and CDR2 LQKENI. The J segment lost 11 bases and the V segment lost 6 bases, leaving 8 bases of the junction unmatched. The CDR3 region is CASSGTGLGQYF. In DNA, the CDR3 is TGTGCCAGCTCGGGAACCGGACTAGGGCAGTATTTT.

DNA for the CDR3: TGTGCCAGCAGTTCCCCCCGGAGCTTAAACTACGAGCAGTACTTC. It specifies CASSSPRSLNYEQYF. J is TRBJ2-7 and V is TRBV13; D call uncertain. Germline assignment: CDR1 PRHDT and CDR2 FYEKMQ (reference sequence). V lost 6 bases to trimming and J lost 3 bases, with 18 bases between them. The length of the CDR3 is 15 residues.

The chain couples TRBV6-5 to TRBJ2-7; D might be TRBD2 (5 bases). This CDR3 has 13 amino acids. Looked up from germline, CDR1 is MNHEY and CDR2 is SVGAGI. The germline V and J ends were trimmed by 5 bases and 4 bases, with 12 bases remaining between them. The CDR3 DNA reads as TGTGCCAGCAGTGCCGGACTGGCTTACGAGCAGTACTTC. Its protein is CASSAGLAYEQYF.

This CDR3 reads CASRRTDKTLNSPLHF. The CDR3 DNA reads as TGTGCCAGCAGAAGGACAGATAAAACTCTTAATTCACCCCTCCACTTT. This rearrangement joins TRBV28 to TRBJ1-6, with TRBD1 as a possible D gene (6 bases). The CDR3 totals 16 residues. Trimming removed 6 bases at V and 6 bases at J, with 18 bases between. The germline CDR1 and CDR2 sequences are MDHEN and SYDVKM.

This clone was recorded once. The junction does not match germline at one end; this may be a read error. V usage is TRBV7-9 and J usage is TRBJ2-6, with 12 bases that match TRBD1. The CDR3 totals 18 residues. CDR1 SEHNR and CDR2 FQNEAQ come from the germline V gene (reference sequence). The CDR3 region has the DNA TGTTCCAGCACCATACTCGGGACAGGGGGCCTTGGGGCCAACGTCCTGACTTTC. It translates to CSSTILGTGGLGANVLTF.

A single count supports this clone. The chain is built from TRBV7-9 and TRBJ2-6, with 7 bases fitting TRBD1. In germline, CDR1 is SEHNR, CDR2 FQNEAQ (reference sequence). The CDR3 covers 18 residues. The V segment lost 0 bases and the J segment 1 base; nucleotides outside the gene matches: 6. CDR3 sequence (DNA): TGTGCCAGCAGCTTAGCGCCAGGGGGATCTTCTGGGGCCAACGTCCTGACTTTC. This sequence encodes CASSLAPGGSSGANVLTF.

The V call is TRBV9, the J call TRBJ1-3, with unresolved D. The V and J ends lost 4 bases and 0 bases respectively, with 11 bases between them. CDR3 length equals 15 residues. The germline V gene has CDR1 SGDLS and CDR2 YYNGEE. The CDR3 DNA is TGTGCCAGCAGCCCTAGGCACCTCTCTGGAAACACCATATATTTT. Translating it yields CASSPRHLSGNTIYF.

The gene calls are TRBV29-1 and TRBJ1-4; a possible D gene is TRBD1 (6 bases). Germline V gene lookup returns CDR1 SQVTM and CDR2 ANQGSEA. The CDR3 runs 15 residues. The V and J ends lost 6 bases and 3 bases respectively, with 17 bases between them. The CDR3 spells CSVVRGGTANEKLFF. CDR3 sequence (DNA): TGCAGCGTCGTGCGGGGGGGCACCGCTAATGAAAAACTGTTTTTT.

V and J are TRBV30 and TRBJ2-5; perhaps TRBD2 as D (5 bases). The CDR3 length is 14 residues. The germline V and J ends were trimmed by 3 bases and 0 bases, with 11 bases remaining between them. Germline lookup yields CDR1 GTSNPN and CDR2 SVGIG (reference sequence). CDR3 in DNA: TGTGCCTGGAGGCGCGGGCCAGACCAAGAGACCCAGTACTTC. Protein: CAWRRGPDQETQYF.

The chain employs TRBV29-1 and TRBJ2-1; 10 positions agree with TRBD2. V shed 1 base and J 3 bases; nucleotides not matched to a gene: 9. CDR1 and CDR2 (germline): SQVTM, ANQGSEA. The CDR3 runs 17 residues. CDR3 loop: CSVEVSSGRQSYNEQFF. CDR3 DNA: TGCAGCGTTGAAGTGTCTAGCGGGAGACAGAGCTACAATGAGCAGTTCTTC.

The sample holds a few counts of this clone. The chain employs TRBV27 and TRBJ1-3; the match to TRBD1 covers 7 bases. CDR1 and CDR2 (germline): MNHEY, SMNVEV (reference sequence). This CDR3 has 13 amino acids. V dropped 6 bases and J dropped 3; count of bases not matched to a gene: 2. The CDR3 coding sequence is TGTGCCAGCAGAGGGACAGTTGGAAACACCATATATTTT. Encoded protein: CASRGTVGNTIYF.

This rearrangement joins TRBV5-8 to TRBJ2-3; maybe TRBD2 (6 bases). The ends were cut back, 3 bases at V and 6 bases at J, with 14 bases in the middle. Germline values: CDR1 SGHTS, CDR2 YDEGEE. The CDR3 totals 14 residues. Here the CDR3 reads CASSSSGVPDTQYF. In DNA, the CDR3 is TGTGCCAGCAGCTCCTCGGGGGTTCCGGATACGCAGTATTTT.

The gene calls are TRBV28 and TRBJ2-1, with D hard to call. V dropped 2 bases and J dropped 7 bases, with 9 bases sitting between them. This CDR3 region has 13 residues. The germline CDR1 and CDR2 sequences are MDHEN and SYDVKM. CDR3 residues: CASSLIVRNEQFF. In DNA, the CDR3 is TGTGCCAGCAGTTTAATCGTCCGGAATGAGCAGTTCTTC.

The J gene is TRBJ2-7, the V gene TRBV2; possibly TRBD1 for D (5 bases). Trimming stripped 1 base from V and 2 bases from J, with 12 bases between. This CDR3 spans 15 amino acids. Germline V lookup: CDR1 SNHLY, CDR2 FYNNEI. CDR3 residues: CASSEVGVLTYEQYF. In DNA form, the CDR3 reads TGTGCCAGCAGTGAAGTAGGGGTATTGACCTACGAGCAGTACTTC.

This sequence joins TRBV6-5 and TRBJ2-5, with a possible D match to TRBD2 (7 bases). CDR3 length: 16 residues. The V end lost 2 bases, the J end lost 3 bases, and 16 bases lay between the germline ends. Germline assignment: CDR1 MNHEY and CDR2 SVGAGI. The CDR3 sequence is CASSYPTGGGEETQYF. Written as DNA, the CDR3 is TGTGCCAGCAGTTACCCGACAGGCGGGGGCGAAGAGACCCAGTACTTC.

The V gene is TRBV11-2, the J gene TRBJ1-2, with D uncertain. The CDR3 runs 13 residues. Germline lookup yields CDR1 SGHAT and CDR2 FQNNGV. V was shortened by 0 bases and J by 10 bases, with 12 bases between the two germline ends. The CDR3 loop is CASSLDSGWDYTF. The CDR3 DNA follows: TGTGCCAGCAGCTTAGATAGCGGGTGGGACTACACCTTC.

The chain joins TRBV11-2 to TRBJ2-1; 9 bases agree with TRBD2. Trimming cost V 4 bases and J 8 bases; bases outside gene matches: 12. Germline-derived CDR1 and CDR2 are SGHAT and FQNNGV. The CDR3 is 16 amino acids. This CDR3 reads CASSSLFAGGLHEQFF. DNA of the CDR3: TGTGCCAGCAGCTCCCTGTTCGCGGGAGGGCTCCATGAGCAGTTCTTC.

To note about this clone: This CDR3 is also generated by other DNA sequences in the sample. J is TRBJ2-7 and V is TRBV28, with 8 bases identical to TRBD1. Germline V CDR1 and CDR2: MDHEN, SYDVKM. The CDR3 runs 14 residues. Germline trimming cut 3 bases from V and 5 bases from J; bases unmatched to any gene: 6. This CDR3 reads CASSLPGQGNEQYF. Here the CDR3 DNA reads TGTGCCAGCAGTTTGCCCGGACAGGGTAACGAGCAGTACTTC. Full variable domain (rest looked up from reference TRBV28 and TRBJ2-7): DVKVTQSSRYLVKRTGEKVFLECVQDMDHENMFWYRQDPGLGLRLIYFSYDVKMKEKGDIPEGYSVSREKKERFSLILESASTNQTSMYLCASSLPGQGNEQYFGPGTRLTVT.